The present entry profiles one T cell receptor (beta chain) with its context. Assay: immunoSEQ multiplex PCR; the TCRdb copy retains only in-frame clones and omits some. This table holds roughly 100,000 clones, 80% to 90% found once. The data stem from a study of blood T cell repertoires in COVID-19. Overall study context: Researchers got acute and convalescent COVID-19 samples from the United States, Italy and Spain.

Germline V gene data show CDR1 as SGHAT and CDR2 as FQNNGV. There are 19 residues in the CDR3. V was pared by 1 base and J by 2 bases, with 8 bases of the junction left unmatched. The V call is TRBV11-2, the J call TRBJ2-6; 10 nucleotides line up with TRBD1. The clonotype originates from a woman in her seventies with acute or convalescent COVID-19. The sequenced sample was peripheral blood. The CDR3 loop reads CASSLGGRDRGAGANVLTF. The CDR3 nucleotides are TGTGCCAGCAGCTTAGGGGGCCGGGACAGGGGTGCTGGGGCCAACGTCCTGACTTTC.